This T cell receptor (beta chain) was obtained from a study of T cells in Graves' hyperthyroidism and ophthalmopathy. Looking at the study overall: Peripheral blood specimens were obtained at initial diagnosis, prior to any treatment.

TCR beta CDR3 region amplification was performed from RNA transcripts. The HTBI set primed first-round TCR CDR3 RT-PCR. Each CDR3 protein gets one entry after TCRdb re-called the multiplex PCR reads with MiXCR. The data contain 500,000 to 800,000 distinct CDR3 sequences, roughly 15% of them singletons. The CDR3 is made up of 17 amino acids. With 5 bases removed from V and 6 bases from J, the gap between germline ends came to 23 bases. Germline-derived CDR1 and CDR2 are SEHNR and FQNEAQ (reference sequence). Diagnosing involved the use of clinical symptoms, serum thyroxine and TRAb, thyroid ultrasound and orbital computed tomography. The authors took PBMCs from 10 ml fresh peripheral blood.

The rearrangement uses TRBV7-9 and TRBJ2-1; perhaps TRBD1 as D (6 bases). The TCR comes from a woman aged 45 to 65 with Graves' ophthalmopathy. What was sequenced was blood. The CDR3 loop reads CASSTDRPRLPRNEQFF. CDR3 nucleotide sequence: TGTGCCAGCAGCACTGACAGGCCACGTTTGCCTCGCAATGAGCAGTTCTTC.